The 25 T cell receptor beta chains listed next were all sequenced from one sample in a study of blood T cells in healthy people across ages. For the second PCR, which ran for about 7 to 12 cycles, a sample-barcoded 5' primer and a J-beta primer mix were used. TCRdb re-analysed the 5' RACE reads in MiXCR, keeping a single row per CDR3 protein. The sample yields hundreds of thousands of distinct CDR3 sequences, 62% seen once. The sequenced material came from blood. Source of these receptors: a man in his thirties or forties in good health.

CDR3 nucleotides: TGCAGCGTTGAGGTACAGGGGCTAGAGACCCAGTACTTC. Its translation: CSVEVQGLETQYF. The chain carries TRBV29-1 and TRBJ2-5; 7 bases agree with TRBD1. J gave up 4 bases and V 3 bases, and 5 bases lay outside the gene matches. The germline V gene encodes CDR1 SQVTM and CDR2 ANQGSEA. The CDR3 is 13 amino acids.

This clonotype was observed many times. The chain carries TRBV14 and TRBJ2-1; D gene uncertain. V was clipped by 1 base and J by 9 bases, with 10 bases between them. Germline V gives CDR1 SGHDN, CDR2 FVKESK. The CDR3 loop spans 13 amino acids. CDR3 region: CASSQGSVSEQFF. As DNA, the CDR3 is TGTGCCAGCAGCCAAGGGAGCGTTTCTGAGCAGTTCTTC.

Concerning this clonotype itself: A clone one base away is much larger, so this may be a read error. V and J are TRBV6-2 or TRBV6-3 and TRBJ1-2; D is undetermined. The CDR3 consists of 15 residues. Per germline, CDR1 MNHEY and CDR2 SVGEGT. V was cut by 2 bases and J by 2 bases, with 12 bases left in between. The CDR3 loop reads CASSYQGPMNYGYTF. CDR3 nucleotide sequence: TGTGCCAGCAGTTACCAAGGACCCATGAACTATGGCTACACCTTC.

This clonotype was counted only a few times. This chain joins TRBV28 and TRBJ1-2, with D perhaps TRBD1 (6 bases). CDR1 and CDR2 (germline): MDHEN, SYDVKM. V was pared by 2 bases and J by 8 bases, with 21 bases between. The CDR3 totals 16 residues. CDR3 sequence (DNA): TGTGCCAGCAGTTTACCCGAAAACAGGGATCTCGGAGGCTACACCTTC. Amino acids: CASSLPENRDLGGYTF.

The V call is TRBV4-3, the J call TRBJ2-3, with a weak D call TRBD2 (6 bases). The CDR3 loop spans 13 amino acids. The V end lost 2 bases, the J end lost 6 bases, and 9 bases lay between the germline ends. The germline V gene encodes CDR1 LGHNA and CDR2 YSLEER. CDR3 sequence (DNA): TGCGCCAGCAGCCAACGTCGGGAGGATACGCAGTATTTT. This codes for CASSQRREDTQYF.

This clonotype was seen a few times. The CDR3 coding sequence is TGTGCCAGCAGCGTAGCGGACAGATCCTACAATGAGCAGTTCTTC. Protein product: CASSVADRSYNEQFF. V usage is TRBV9 and J usage is TRBJ2-1, with D possibly being TRBD1 (6 bases). The V end lost 0 bases, the J end lost 1 base, and 8 bases lay between the germline ends. Germline CDR1 and CDR2: SGDLS and YYNGEE. This CDR3 comprises 15 residues.

This clonotype was seen a handful of times. The chain employs TRBV3-1 and TRBJ1-1, with D possibly matching TRBD1 (6 bases). With 0 bases removed from V and 1 base from J, the gap between germline ends came to 15 bases. The CDR3 covers 17 residues. Germline CDR1 is LGHDT and CDR2 is YNNKEL (reference sequence). The CDR3 DNA sequence: TGTGCCAGCAGCCAAGATTTTTGGGGGGCAGGGAACACTGAAGCTTTCTTT. Translation: CASSQDFWGAGNTEAFF.

This clonotype was detected once. The chain links TRBV7-2 to TRBJ1-4; perhaps TRBD1 as D (6 bases). Germline V gene lookup returns CDR1 SGHTA and CDR2 FQGNSA. Trimming cost V 5 bases and J 4 bases, with 14 bases left between them. The CDR3 length is 15 residues. The CDR3 reads CASSPIGGGNEKLFF. The CDR3 DNA reads TGTGCCAGCAGCCCGATTGGAGGGGGTAATGAAAAACTGTTTTTT.

V gene TRBV20-1 combines with J gene TRBJ2-4, with D perhaps being TRBD1 or TRBD2 (5 bases each). The J call is doubtful: the DNA matches TRBJ2-7 better. Germline V gene sequence: CDR1 DFQATT, CDR2 SNEGSKA (reference sequence). The CDR3 contains 13 residues. CDR3 protein: CSARGGSLDEQYF. CDR3 DNA sequence: TGCAGTGCTAGAGGGGGGTCCCTGGACGAGCAGTACTTC.

The sample holds a few counts of this clonotype. This chain uses TRBV20-1 with TRBJ2-1; 9 bases are shared with TRBD1. This CDR3 is built from 13 residues. Germline V gene sequence: CDR1 DFQATT, CDR2 SNEGSKA (reference sequence). The trim removed 6 bases at V and 6 bases at J, leaving 6 bases unmatched. DNA for the CDR3: TGCAGTGCCCCCCGACAGGGGGGCAATGAGCAGTTCTTC. Its translation: CSAPRQGGNEQFF.

The chain links TRBV28 to TRBJ2-1; 10 nucleotides line up with TRBD2. Per germline, CDR1 MDHEN and CDR2 SYDVKM. The CDR3 is 15 residues long. The V gene end was trimmed by 3 bases and the J gene end by 9 bases; junction bases not matched to a gene: 8. CDR3 DNA sequence: TGTGCCAGCAGTTTTTCCCCTAGCGGGGGAGGTGAGCAGTTCTTC. Translated, it gives CASSFSPSGGGEQFF.

The chain joins TRBV6-5 to TRBJ2-5; 9 bases align to TRBD1. This CDR3 contains 14 residues. CDR1 and CDR2 from the germline V gene are MNHEY and SVGAGI. V lost 6 bases and J lost 2; bases outside the gene matches: 4. CDR3 in amino acids: CASRTTGGQETQYF. The CDR3 DNA follows: TGTGCCAGCAGGACGACAGGGGGACAAGAGACCCAGTACTTC.

Only a few counts were recorded for this clonotype. The V and J genes are TRBV12-3 or TRBV12-4 and TRBJ2-1, with a tentative D call TRBD2 (6 bases). The CDR3 has 13 residues. V was pared by 5 bases and J by 8 bases, with 13 bases between. The CDR3 region has the DNA TGTGCCAGCAGTGGGGACTCGTACGATGAGCAGTTCTTC. This encodes CASSGDSYDEQFF.

The table lists this clonotype with a count of one. The chain links TRBV7-2 to TRBJ2-7; D not certain. The CDR3 is made up of 14 amino acids. Germline V gene sequence: CDR1 SGHTA, CDR2 FQGNSA. Trimming left V 2 bases short and J 2 bases short, with 10 bases between. This CDR3 reads CASSLRVSPYEQYF. CDR3 in DNA: TGTGCCAGCAGCTTACGCGTGAGTCCCTACGAGCAGTACTTC.

The chain links TRBV12-3 or TRBV12-4 to TRBJ1-1, with D possibly TRBD1 on 5 matching bases. V lost 6 bases to trimming and J lost 1 base, with 15 bases between them. The length of the CDR3 is 15 residues. CDR3 amino acids: CASSLKGSRNTEAFF. The CDR3 DNA reads as TGTGCCAGCAGCCTTAAGGGGAGCCGGAACACTGAAGCTTTCTTT.

The chain links TRBV9 to TRBJ2-1, with TRBD2 matching over 7 bases. This CDR3 region has 17 residues. V shed 0 bases, J shed 6 bases, and the junction held 12 bases outside the gene matches. The V gene's germline CDR1 is SGDLS and CDR2 YYNGEE. CDR3 loop: CASSVVAGLDLSNEQFF. The DNA for the CDR3 is TGTGCCAGCAGCGTAGTAGCTGGACTAGATCTGAGCAATGAGCAGTTCTTC.

CDR3 nucleotide sequence: TGTGCCAGCAGTTCCCCAGGGGACTCCTACAATGAGCAGTTCTTC. Its protein product is CASSSPGDSYNEQFF. The chain recombines TRBV12-3 or TRBV12-4 with TRBJ2-1, with D perhaps matching TRBD1 (6 bases). With 4 bases removed from V and 0 bases from J, the gap between germline ends came to 10 bases. This CDR3 region has 15 residues.

The chain combines TRBV12-3 or TRBV12-4 with TRBJ1-1; D gene uncertain. V was cut by 7 bases and J by 1 base, with 10 bases left in between. CDR3 size: 13 residues. The CDR3, as DNA: TGTGCCAGCACTACATGGGGGAACACTGAAGCTTTCTTT. Translated, it gives CASTTWGNTEAFF.

The rearrangement uses TRBV7-9 and TRBJ1-6, with D uncertain. This CDR3 spans 17 amino acids. From germline, CDR1 is SEHNR and CDR2 FQNEAQ (reference sequence). Trimming cost V 5 bases and J 0 bases, with 14 bases left between them. CDR3 in DNA: TGTGCCAGCAGCATAAGAGGGATTGGCTCCTATAATTCACCCCTCCACTTT. Protein product: CASSIRGIGSYNSPLHF.

The sample holds a few counts of this clonotype. The rearrangement links TRBV7-3 to TRBJ2-5, with 7 bases identical to TRBD2. V shed 9 bases and J 2 bases; nucleotides not matched to a gene: 12. Germline assignment: CDR1 SGHTA and CDR2 FQGTGA. The CDR3 is 15 residues long. The CDR3 region is CASYMGRGEQETQYF. The CDR3 region has the DNA TGTGCCAGTTACATGGGTCGGGGGGAGCAAGAGACCCAGTACTTC.

In regard to this clonotype: A read error may account for a junction end that differs from germline. This chain connects TRBV25-1 to TRBJ2-5, with TRBD2 identical over 8 bases. With the DNA end fitting TRBJ2-7 better, the J assignment may be wrong. The CDR3 spans 13 residues. Germline V gene sequence: CDR1 MGHDK, CDR2 SYGVNS. The CDR3 DNA is TGTACCAGCAGTGATGGACTAGCCCACGAGCAGTACTTC. This translates into CTSSDGLAHEQYF.

The chain combines TRBV7-9 with TRBJ2-3; D possibly corresponds to TRBD2 (6 bases). Germline V gene lookup returns CDR1 SEHNR and CDR2 FQNEAQ (reference sequence). V lost 1 base, J lost 0 bases, and 14 bases lay in between. The CDR3 sequence is 17 residues long. The CDR3 DNA reads TGTGCCAGCAGCTTAGTGTCGTACGGGACTAGCACAGATACGCAGTATTTT. Translated: CASSLVSYGTSTDTQYF.

The chain links TRBV5-8 to TRBJ1-1; 9 nucleotides align to TRBD1. Trimming removed 4 bases from V and 1 base from J; junction bases left unmatched: 5. Per germline, CDR1 SGHTS and CDR2 YDEGEE. CDR3 length equals 15 residues. CDR3 DNA sequence: TGTGCCAGCAGCCCGGAGGACAGGGGGAACACTGAAGCTTTCTTT. Its protein is CASSPEDRGNTEAFF.

This chain joins TRBV6-5 and TRBJ1-5; D is ambiguous. Looked up from germline, CDR1 is MNHEY and CDR2 is SVGAGI. CDR3 length: 17 residues. The V end was cut by 2 bases, the J end by 0 bases, with 14 bases between. As DNA, the CDR3 is TGTGCCAGCAGTTACCCAGGAGGGAATTATAGCAATCAGCCCCAGCATTTT. Residues: CASSYPGGNYSNQPQHF.

This clonotype was seen a single time. This chain links TRBV13 with TRBJ1-2, with D perhaps matching TRBD1 (6 bases). This CDR3 contains 15 residues. The V gene lost 5 bases and the J gene lost 1 base, with 14 bases spanning the gap. CDR1 and CDR2 (germline): PRHDT, FYEKMQ (reference sequence). In DNA form, the CDR3 reads TGTGCCAGCAGCGCAATGACAGGTTTTAACTATGGCTACACCTTC. Its translation is CASSAMTGFNYGYTF. Together with reference TRBV13 and TRBJ1-2, the CDR3 gives the full variable domain: AAGVIQSPRHLIKEKRETATLKCYPIPRHDTVYWYQQGPGQDPQFLISFYEKMQSDKGSIPDRFSAQQFSDYHSELNMSSLELGDSALYFCASSAMTGFNYGYTFGSGTRLTVV.